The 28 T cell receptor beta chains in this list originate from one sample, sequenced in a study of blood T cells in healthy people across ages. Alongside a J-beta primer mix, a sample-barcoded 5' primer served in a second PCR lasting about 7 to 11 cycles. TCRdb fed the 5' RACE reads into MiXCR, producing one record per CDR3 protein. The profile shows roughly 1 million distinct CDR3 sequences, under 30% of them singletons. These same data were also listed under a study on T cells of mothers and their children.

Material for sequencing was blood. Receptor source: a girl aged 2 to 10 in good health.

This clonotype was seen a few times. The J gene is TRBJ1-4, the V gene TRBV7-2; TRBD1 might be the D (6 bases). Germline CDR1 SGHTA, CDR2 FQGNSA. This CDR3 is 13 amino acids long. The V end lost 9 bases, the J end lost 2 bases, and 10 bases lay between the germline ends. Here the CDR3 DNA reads TGTGCCAGTGCACAGGGCACTAATGAAAAACTGTTTTTT. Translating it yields CASAQGTNEKLFF.

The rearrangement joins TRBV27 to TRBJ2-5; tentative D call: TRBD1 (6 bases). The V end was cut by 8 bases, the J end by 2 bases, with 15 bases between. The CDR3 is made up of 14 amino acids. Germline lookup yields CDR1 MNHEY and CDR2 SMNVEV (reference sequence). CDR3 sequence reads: CASGRTGTQETQYF. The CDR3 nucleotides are TGTGCCAGCGGACGAACAGGGACACAAGAGACCCAGTACTTC.

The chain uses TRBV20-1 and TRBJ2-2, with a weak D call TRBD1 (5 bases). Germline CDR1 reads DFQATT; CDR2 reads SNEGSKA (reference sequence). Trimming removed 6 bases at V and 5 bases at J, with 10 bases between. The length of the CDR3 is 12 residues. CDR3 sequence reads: CSARQRTGELFF. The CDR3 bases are TGCAGTGCACGACAGAGAACCGGGGAGCTGTTTTTT.

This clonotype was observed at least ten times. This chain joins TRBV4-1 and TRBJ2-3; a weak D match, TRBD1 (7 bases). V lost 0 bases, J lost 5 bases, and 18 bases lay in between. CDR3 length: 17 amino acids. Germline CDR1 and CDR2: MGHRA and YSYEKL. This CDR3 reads CASSQDFTAGGIDTQYF. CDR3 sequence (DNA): TGCGCCAGCAGCCAAGATTTTACGGCAGGGGGGATAGATACGCAGTATTTT.

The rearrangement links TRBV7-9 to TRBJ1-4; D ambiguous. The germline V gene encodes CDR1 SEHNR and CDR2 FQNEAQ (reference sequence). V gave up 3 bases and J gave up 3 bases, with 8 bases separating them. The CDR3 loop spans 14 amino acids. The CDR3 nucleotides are TGTGCCAGCAGCTTGACGGGAGCTAATGAAAAACTGTTTTTT. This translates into CASSLTGANEKLFF.

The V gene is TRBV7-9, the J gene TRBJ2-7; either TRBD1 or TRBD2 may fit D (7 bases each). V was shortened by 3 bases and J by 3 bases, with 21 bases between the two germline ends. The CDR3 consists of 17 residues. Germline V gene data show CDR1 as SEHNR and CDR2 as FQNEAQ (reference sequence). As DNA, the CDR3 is TGTGCCAGCAGCTTTCTACCAGGGGGGGCAGGGGGCTACGAGCAGTACTTC. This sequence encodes CASSFLPGGAGGYEQYF.

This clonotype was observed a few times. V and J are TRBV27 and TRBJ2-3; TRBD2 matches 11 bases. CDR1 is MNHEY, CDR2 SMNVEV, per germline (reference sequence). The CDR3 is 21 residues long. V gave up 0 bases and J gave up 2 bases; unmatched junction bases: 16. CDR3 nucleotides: TGTGCCAGCAGTTTATCCATGACGCCTCCGACTAGCGGGGCTCCCACAGATACGCAGTATTTT. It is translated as CASSLSMTPPTSGAPTDTQYF.

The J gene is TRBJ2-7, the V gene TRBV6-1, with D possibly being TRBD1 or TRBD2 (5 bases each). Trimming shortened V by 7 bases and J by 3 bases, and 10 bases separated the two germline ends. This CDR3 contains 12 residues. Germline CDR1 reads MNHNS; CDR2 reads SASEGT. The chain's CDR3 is CASIGTSYEQYF. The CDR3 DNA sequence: TGTGCCAGCATTGGGACCAGCTACGAGCAGTACTTC.

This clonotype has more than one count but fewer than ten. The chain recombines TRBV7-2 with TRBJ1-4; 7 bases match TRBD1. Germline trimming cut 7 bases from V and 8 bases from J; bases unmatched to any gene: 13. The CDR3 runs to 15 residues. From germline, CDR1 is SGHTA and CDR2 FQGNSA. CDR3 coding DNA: TGTGCCAGCACCTCTAATGACAGGGTCGGAGAAAAACTGTTTTTT. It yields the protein CASTSNDRVGEKLFF.

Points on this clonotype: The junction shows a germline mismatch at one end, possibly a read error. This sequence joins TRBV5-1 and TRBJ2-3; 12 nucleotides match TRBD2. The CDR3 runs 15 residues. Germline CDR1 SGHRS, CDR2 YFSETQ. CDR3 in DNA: TGCGCCAGCAGCCTAGGACTAGCGGGAACAGATACGCGGTATTTT. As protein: CASSLGLAGTDTRYF. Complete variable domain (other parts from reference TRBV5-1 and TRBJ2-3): KAGVTQTPRYLIKTRGQQVTLSCSPISGHRSVSWYQQTPGQGLQFLFEYFSETQRNKGNFPGRFSGRQFSNSRSEMNVSTLELGDSALYLCASSLGLAGTDTRYFGPGTRLTVL.

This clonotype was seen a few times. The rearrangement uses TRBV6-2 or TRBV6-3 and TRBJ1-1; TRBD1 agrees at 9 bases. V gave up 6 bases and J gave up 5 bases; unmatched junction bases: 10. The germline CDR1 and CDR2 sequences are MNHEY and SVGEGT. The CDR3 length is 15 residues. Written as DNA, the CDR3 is TGTGCCAGCAGCTATCCAACAGGGGGCAGGACTGAAGCTTTCTTT. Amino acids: CASSYPTGGRTEAFF.

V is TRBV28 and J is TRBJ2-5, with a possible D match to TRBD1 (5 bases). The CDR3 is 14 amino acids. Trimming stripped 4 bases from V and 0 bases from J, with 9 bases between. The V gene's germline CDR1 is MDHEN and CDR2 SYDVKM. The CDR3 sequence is CASSSRTNQETQYF. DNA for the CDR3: TGTGCCAGCAGTTCCCGGACAAACCAAGAGACCCAGTACTTC.

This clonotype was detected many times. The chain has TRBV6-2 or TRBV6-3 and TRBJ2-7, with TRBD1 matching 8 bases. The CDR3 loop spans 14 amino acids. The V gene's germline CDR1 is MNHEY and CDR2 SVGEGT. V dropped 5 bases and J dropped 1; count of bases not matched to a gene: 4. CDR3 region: CASSTRTGSYEQYF. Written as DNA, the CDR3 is TGTGCCAGCAGTACGAGGACAGGGTCCTACGAGCAGTACTTC.

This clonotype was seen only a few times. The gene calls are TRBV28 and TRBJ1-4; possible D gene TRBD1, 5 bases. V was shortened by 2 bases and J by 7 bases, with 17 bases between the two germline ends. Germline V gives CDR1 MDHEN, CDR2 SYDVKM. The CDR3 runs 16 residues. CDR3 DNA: TGTGCCAGCAGTTTAACCCCCAGGGCGCGAGGTGAAAAACTGTTTTTT. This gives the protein CASSLTPRARGEKLFF.

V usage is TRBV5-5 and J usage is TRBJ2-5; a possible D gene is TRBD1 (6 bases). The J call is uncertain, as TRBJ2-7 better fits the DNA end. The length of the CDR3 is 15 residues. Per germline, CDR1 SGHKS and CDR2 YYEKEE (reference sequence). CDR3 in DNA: TGTGCCAGCAGCTTGCACGGACAGCCTCCTTACGAGCAGTACTTC. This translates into CASSLHGQPPYEQYF.

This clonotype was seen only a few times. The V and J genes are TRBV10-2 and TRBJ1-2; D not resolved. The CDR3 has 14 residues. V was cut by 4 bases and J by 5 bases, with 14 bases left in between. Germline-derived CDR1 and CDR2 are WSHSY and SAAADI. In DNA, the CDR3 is TGCGCCAGCAGTGTGTTACCAGAAACATATGGCTACACCTTC. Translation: CASSVLPETYGYTF.

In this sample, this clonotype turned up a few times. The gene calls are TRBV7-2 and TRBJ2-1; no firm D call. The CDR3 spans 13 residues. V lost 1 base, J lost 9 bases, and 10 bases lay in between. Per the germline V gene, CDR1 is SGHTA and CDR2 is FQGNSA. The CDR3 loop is CASSLDWGFEQFF. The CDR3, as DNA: TGTGCCAGCAGCTTAGATTGGGGATTTGAGCAGTTCTTC.

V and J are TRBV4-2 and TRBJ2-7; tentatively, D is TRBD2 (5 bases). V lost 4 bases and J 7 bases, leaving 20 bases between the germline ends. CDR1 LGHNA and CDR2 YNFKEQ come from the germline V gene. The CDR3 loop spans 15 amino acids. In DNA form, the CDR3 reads TGTGCCAGCAGCCTGCGTCTTGCCGAGGGTGGAGAGCAGTACTTC. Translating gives CASSLRLAEGGEQYF.

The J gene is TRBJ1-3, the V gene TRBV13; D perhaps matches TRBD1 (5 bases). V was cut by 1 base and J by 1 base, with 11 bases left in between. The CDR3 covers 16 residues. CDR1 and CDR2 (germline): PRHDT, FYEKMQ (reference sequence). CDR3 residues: CASSLEGRGSGNTIYF. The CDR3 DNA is TGTGCCAGCAGCTTAGAGGGCCGGGGGTCTGGAAACACCATATATTTT.

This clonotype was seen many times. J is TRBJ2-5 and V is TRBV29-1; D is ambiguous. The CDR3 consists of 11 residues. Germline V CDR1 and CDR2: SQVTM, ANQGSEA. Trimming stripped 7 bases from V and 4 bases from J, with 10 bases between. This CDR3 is CSGGSLETQYF. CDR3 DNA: TGCAGCGGGGGAAGCCTAGAGACCCAGTACTTC.

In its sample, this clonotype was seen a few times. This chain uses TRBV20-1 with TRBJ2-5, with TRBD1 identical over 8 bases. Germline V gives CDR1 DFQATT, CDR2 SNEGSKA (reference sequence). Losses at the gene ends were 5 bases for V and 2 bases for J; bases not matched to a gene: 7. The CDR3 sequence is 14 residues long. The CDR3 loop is CSAEYRGRQETQYF. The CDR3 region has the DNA TGCAGTGCTGAATACAGGGGGAGACAAGAGACCCAGTACTTC.

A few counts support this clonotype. CDR3 coding DNA: TGTGCCAGCAGTACCCGAGGAATGAACACTGAAGCTTTCTTT. It translates to CASSTRGMNTEAFF. This chain uses TRBV6-2 or TRBV6-3 with TRBJ1-1; D remains unclear. The V gene's germline CDR1 is MNHEY and CDR2 SVGEGT. The CDR3 consists of 14 residues. V was trimmed by 5 bases and J by 0 bases, leaving 10 bases between them.

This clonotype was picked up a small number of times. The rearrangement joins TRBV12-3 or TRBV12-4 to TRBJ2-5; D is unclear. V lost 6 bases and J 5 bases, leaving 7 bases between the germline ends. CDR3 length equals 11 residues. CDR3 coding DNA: TGTGCCAGCAGAAAGTCGGAGACCCAGTACTTC. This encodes CASRKSETQYF.

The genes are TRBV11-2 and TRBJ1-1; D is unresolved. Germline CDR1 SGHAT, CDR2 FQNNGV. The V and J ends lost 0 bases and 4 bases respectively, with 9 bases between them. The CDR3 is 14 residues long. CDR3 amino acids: CASSLESGFTEAFF. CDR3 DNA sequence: TGTGCCAGCAGCTTAGAATCCGGGTTCACTGAAGCTTTCTTT.

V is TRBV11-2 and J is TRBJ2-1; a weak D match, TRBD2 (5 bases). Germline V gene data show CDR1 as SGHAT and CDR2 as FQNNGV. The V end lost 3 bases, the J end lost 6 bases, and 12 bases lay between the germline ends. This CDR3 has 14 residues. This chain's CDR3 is CASSLGGSANEQFF. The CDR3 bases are TGTGCCAGCAGCTTGGGCGGGTCTGCCAATGAGCAGTTCTTC.

In DNA form, the CDR3 reads TGTGCCAGCAGTACATCCGGTTGGGATGAGCAGTTCTTC. Protein product: CASSTSGWDEQFF. The chain links TRBV27 to TRBJ2-5; D gene unclear. The DNA end is more similar to TRBJ2-1, so the J call may be wrong. CDR3 length: 13 residues. Germline V lookup: CDR1 MNHEY, CDR2 SMNVEV (reference sequence).

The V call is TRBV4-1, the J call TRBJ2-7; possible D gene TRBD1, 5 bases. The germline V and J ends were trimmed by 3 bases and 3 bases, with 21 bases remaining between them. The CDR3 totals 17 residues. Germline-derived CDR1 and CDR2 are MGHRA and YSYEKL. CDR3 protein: CASSHLGRTKPSYEQYF. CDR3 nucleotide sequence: TGCGCCAGCAGCCACCTTGGCCGGACAAAACCAAGCTACGAGCAGTACTTC.

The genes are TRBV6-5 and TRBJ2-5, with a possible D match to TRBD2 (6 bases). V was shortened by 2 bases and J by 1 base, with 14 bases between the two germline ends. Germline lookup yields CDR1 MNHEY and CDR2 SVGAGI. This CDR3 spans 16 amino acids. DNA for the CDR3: TGTGCCAGCAGTTACCGCGCCGGGACTCCCCAAGAGACCCAGTACTTC. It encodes CASSYRAGTPQETQYF.